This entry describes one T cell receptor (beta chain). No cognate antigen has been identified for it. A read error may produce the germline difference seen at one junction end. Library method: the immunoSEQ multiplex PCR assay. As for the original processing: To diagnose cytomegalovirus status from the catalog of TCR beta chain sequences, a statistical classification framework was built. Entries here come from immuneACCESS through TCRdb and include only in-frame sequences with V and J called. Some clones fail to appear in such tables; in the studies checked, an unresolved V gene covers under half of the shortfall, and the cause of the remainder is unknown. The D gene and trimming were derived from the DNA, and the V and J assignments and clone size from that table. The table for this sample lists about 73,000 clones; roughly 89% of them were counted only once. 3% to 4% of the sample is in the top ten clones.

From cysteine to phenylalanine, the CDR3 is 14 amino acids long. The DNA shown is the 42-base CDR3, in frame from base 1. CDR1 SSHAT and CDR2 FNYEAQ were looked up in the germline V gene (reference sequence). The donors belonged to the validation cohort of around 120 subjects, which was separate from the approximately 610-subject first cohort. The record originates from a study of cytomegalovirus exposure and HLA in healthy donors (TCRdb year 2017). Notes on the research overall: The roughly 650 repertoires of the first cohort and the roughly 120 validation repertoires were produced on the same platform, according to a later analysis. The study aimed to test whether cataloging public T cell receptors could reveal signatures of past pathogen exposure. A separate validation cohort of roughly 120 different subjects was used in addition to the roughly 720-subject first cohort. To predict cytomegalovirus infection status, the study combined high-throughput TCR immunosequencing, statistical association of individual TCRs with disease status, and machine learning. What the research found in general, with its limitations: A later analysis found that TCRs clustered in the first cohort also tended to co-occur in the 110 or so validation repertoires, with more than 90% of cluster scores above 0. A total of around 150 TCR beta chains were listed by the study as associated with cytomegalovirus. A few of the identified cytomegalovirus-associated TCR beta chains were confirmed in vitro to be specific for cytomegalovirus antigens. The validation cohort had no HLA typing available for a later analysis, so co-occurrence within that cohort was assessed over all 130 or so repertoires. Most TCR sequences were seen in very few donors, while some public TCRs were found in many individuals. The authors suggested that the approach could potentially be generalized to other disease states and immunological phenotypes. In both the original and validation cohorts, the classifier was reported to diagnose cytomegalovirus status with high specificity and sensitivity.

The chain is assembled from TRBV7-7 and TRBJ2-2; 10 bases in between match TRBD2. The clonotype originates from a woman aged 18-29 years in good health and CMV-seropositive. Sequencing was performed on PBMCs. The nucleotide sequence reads TGTGCTAGCAGCTTAGGGACTAGCGCCGGGGAGCTGTTTTTT. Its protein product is CASSLGTSAGELFF. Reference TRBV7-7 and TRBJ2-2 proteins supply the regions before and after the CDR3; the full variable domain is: GAGVSQSPRYKVTKRGQDVTLRCDPISSHATLYWYQQALGQGPEFLTYFNYEAQPDKSGLPSDRFSAERPEGSISTLTIQRTEQRDSAMYRCASSLGTSAGELFFGEGSRLTVL.